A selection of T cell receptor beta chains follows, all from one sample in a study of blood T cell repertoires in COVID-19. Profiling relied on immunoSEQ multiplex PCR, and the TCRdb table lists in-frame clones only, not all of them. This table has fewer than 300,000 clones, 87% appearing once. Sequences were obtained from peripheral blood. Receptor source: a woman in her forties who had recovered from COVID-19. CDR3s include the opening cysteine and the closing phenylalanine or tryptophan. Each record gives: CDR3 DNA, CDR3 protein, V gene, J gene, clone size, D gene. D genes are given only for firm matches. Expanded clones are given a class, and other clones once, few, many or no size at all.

TGTGCCAGCAGCTTAGGGAGCGGATCCTACAATGAGCAGTTCTTC	CASSLGSGSYNEQFF	TRBV7-6	TRBJ2-1	-	-
TGTGCCAGCAGCGTAACTTATACTCCGGGACAGGGAGCCAAAAACATTCAGTACTTC	CASSVTYTPGQGAKNIQYF	TRBV9	TRBJ2-4	-	TRBD1
TGTGCCAGCAGCCCCATGGGACAGGGAAGTGACGAGCAGTACTTC	CASSPMGQGSDEQYF	TRBV13	TRBJ2-7	-	TRBD1
TGTGCCACCAGTACCGGGGACAGGGCTGACGGGGAGCTGTTTTTT	CATSTGDRADGELFF	TRBV9	TRBJ2-2	-	TRBD1
TGCGCCAGCAGCTTGAATCCTGACAGGGACAATGAGCAGTTCTTC	CASSLNPDRDNEQFF	TRBV5-1	TRBJ2-1	-	TRBD1
TGCAGCGTTCCCCGGCTACAGGGGGGAAACTATGGCTACACCTTC	CSVPRLQGGNYGYTF	TRBV29-1	TRBJ1-2	-	TRBD1
TGTGCCAGCTCTCCACAGACAGAGAACTATGGCTACACCTTC	CASSPQTENYGYTF	TRBV18	TRBJ1-2	once	-
TGTGCCACCAGCAGAGAGGGCGCAGAGGGTGCCTACGAGCAGTACTTC	CATSREGAEGAYEQYF	TRBV15	TRBJ2-7	-	-
TGCGCCAGCAGCTTGGGGGCAGGGATGGACCAGCCCCAGCATTTT	CASSLGAGMDQPQHF	TRBV5-1	TRBJ1-5	-	-
TGTGCCACCCGTCAGGGGGGCGACACAGATACGCAGTATTTT	CATRQGGDTDTQYF	TRBV15	TRBJ2-3	-	-
TGCGCCAGCAGCTTGCCGGACAAGGGTTCTTCACCCCTCCACTTT	CASSLPDKGSSPLHF	TRBV5-1	TRBJ1-6	-	-
TGTGCCAGCAGCTTATACCAACAGGGGCAGCAGTACTTC	CASSLYQQGQQYF	TRBV7-2	TRBJ2-7	-	TRBD1
TGCGCCAGCAGCGGGGGGTCGCAAGAGACCCAGTACTTC	CASSGGSQETQYF	TRBV5-1	TRBJ2-5	-	-
TGTGCCAGCAGTAGGGGTCTCTACAATGAGCAGTTCTTC	CASSRGLYNEQFF	TRBV6-5	TRBJ2-1	-	-
TGCGCCAGCAGGCCTATAGGGGGAACCGGGGAGCTGTTTTTT	CASRPIGGTGELFF	TRBV4-3	TRBJ2-2	-	-
TGTGCCAGCAGCTTAGAACAGGTCACCAACTATGGCTACACCTTC	CASSLEQVTNYGYTF	TRBV7-9	TRBJ1-2	-	-
TGTGCCAGTGGGACTAGCGGTCGATACAATGAGCAGTTCTTC	CASGTSGRYNEQFF	TRBV19	TRBJ2-1	medium-sized	TRBD2
TGTGCCAGCTCACGGCAGGGGGCTTCTGAAAAACTGTTTTTT	CASSRQGASEKLFF	TRBV18	TRBJ1-4	once	TRBD1
TGTGCCAGCAGCCCCCGGACAGGGCGTGTCGGGGAGCTGTTTTTT	CASSPRTGRVGELFF	TRBV7-8	TRBJ2-2	-	TRBD1
TGCGCCAGCAGCCAAGTGGGGGACAGGGCCCCTAACTATGGCTACACCTTC	CASSQVGDRAPNYGYTF	TRBV4-3	TRBJ1-2	-	TRBD1
TGCGCCAGCAGCTTGGTTGTGAGCGGGGGGGCAGGTGAGCAGTTCTTC	CASSLVVSGGAGEQFF	TRBV5-1	TRBJ2-1	-	TRBD2
TGTGCCAGCAGTGAGTCATATGGGGCGGATACGCAGTATTTT	CASSESYGADTQYF	TRBV6-1	TRBJ2-3	-	-
TGTGCCAGCAGCCCGTCTAGCGATACGCAGTATTTT	CASSPSSDTQYF	TRBV7-9	TRBJ2-3	-	-
TGTGCCAGCAGCCCCCGCGGCTATGGCTACACCTTC	CASSPRGYGYTF	TRBV9	TRBJ1-2	once	-
TGTGCCACCAGCAGAGATGGGGACAGCCCCTATGGCTACACCTTC	CATSRDGDSPYGYTF	TRBV15	TRBJ1-2	-	TRBD1
TGTGCCAGCAGCTTTCGCCGGACAGAAACTAATGAAAAACTGTTTTTT	CASSFRRTETNEKLFF	TRBV11-2	TRBJ1-4	-	-
TGTGCCAGCAGCTTCTTGCTAGGACAGGGGGAATATGGCTACACCTTC	CASSFLLGQGEYGYTF	TRBV11-2	TRBJ1-2	-	TRBD1
TGCGCCAGCAGCTTGGGGACAGGGAACACTGAAGCTTTCTTT	CASSLGTGNTEAFF	TRBV5-1	TRBJ1-1	few	TRBD1
TGTGCCAGCAGTCCTCGGACTAGTTTGCCTGAGCAGTTCTTC	CASSPRTSLPEQFF	TRBV2	TRBJ2-1	-	TRBD2
TGTGCCAGCAGCTTACGGGGGGGCGGCACTGAAGCTTTCTTT	CASSLRGGGTEAFF	TRBV7-9	TRBJ1-1	-	-
TGTGCCAGCAGCTTGGGAGCGGGGGACGGAATTTCACCCCTCCACTTT	CASSLGAGDGISPLHF	TRBV5-4	TRBJ1-6	many	-
TGTGCCAGCAGCTTGGGACTAGCGGGGGGGCCCACCGGGGAGCTGTTTTTT	CASSLGLAGGPTGELFF	TRBV7-2	TRBJ2-2	-	TRBD2
TGTGCCAGCAGCTTAGGGGCAGGGATTACAACTAATGAAAAACTGTTTTTT	CASSLGAGITTNEKLFF	TRBV7-9	TRBJ1-4	-	-
TGTGCCAGCACCACTTTCCAGGACAGGGGACTGGACACTGAAGCTTTCTTT	CASTTFQDRGLDTEAFF	TRBV28	TRBJ1-1	-	TRBD1
TGTGCCAGCAGCGTAGGACCGGAGGGTGGGGCTTTCTTT	CASSVGPEGGAFF	TRBV9	TRBJ1-1	-	-
TGTGCCAGCAGCAATCCGGGGACAGCAAACACTGAAGCTTTCTTT	CASSNPGTANTEAFF	TRBV5-6	TRBJ1-1	-	TRBD1
TGCGCCAGCAGCCCCGAGGTTTTTGGGGGGGCTCGGGGGCAGTACTTC	CASSPEVFGGARGQYF	TRBV5-1	TRBJ2-7	-	-
TGTGCCAGCAGCTTTCTACCGGGACAGGGCCATGGCTACACCTTC	CASSFLPGQGHGYTF	TRBV7-9	TRBJ1-2	-	TRBD1
TGTGCCAGCAGCTCGCATAGACAGAAAATAGAGACCCAGTACTTC	CASSSHRQKIETQYF	TRBV7-9	TRBJ2-5	-	-
TGTGCCAGTCCGGAGGGGCGGACTGTTACAGATACGCAGTATTTT	CASPEGRTVTDTQYF	TRBV2	TRBJ2-3	-	-
TGTGCCAGTAGACCTCAGGGCCTCTATGGCTACACCTTC	CASRPQGLYGYTF	TRBV19	TRBJ1-2	once	-
TGTGCCAGCAGCTTTTGGGGACAGAGTTTAAAGTACTTC	CASSFWGQSLKYF	TRBV5-8	TRBJ2-7	-	TRBD1
TGTGCCAGCAGCCAAGCTCGAGCGGCAGTGGACACTGAAGCTTTCTTT	CASSQARAAVDTEAFF	TRBV5-4	TRBJ1-1	-	-
TGCGCCAGCAGCTACTTTGGACTAGCCGGGGGCGCAGATACGCAGTATTTT	CASSYFGLAGGADTQYF	TRBV4-1	TRBJ2-3	once	TRBD2
TGTGCCAGCAGACTCACTAGCGGGGGGCCCGACAGCACAGATACGCAGTATTTT	CASRLTSGGPDSTDTQYF	TRBV5-4	TRBJ2-3	-	TRBD2
TGTGCCAGCGTGGGCCTCCCAGATACGCAGTATTTT	CASVGLPDTQYF	TRBV2	TRBJ2-3	-	-
TGTGCCAGCGTAGGACAGGGCGCCGAGCAGTACTTC	CASVGQGAEQYF	TRBV5-4	TRBJ2-7	-	TRBD1
TGCGCCAGCAAGGGGGATGTGAACACTGAAGCTTTCTTT	CASKGDVNTEAFF	TRBV5-1	TRBJ1-1	-	-
TGTGCCAGCAGCTTAGGAGCCAGGCGACCGACCCACCGAAGCTGGACCTTC	CASSLGARRPTHRSWTF	TRBV7-8	TRBJ1-2	-	-
TGTGCCAGCAGCTCCCAGCTAGCGGGGGGTTACAATGAGCAGTTCTTC	CASSSQLAGGYNEQFF	TRBV7-6	TRBJ2-1	-	TRBD2